These 8 T cell receptor beta chains share one sample of origin, sequenced in a study of beta chain features in type 1 diabetes. Expressed TCRB transcripts got sequenced, as all isolated RNA was reverse transcribed. Method: immunoSEQ multiplex PCR; TCRdb's copy keeps in-frame clones and lacks some. This table holds about 650,000 clones, around 12% found once. Study-level findings and limits: All four CD4+ subsets from Type 1 diabetes patients carried moderately but significantly shorter TCRB CDR3s.

Antigens for these TCRs are unknown. Specimen: naive CD4+ T cells from blood. Receptors were obtained from a man younger than 45 with type 1 diabetes.

The gene calls are TRBV29-1 and TRBJ2-1; D is uncertain. Germline loops: CDR1 SQVTM, CDR2 ANQGSEA. The length of the CDR3 is 13 residues. With 3 bases removed from V and 0 bases from J, the gap between germline ends came to 6 bases. The CDR3 DNA is TGCAGCGTTGATAGGAACTCCTACAATGAGCAGTTCTTC. Amino acids: CSVDRNSYNEQFF.

This chain joins TRBV29-1 and TRBJ2-7; D is perhaps TRBD1 (6 bases). Germline V gives CDR1 SQVTM, CDR2 ANQGSEA. This CDR3 is built from 12 residues. With 7 bases removed from V and 3 bases from J, the gap between germline ends came to 13 bases. In DNA form, the CDR3 reads TGCAGCGCAAGGACAGCATACTACGAGCAGTACTTC. Translating it yields CSARTAYYEQYF.

This clone has more than one count but fewer than ten. V is TRBV4-2 and J is TRBJ2-1, with TRBD1 identical over 10 bases. Per the germline V gene, CDR1 is LGHNA and CDR2 is YNFKEQ. This CDR3 spans 15 amino acids. With V trimmed by 4 bases and J by 4 bases, 4 bases remained unmatched. The CDR3 protein is CASSPDRGHYNEQFF. CDR3 bases: TGTGCCAGCAGCCCCGACAGGGGGCATTACAATGAGCAGTTCTTC.

CDR3 sequence reads: CASSIWVASTRGNEQFF. The CDR3 DNA sequence: TGTGCCAGTAGTATTTGGGTAGCATCGACTCGAGGCAATGAGCAGTTCTTC. The rearrangement uses TRBV19 and TRBJ2-1; D not resolved. CDR1 and CDR2 (germline): LNHDA, SQIVND (reference sequence). V lost 3 bases and J lost 6, with 21 bases in between. The CDR3 has 17 residues.

This clone has more than one count but fewer than ten. Compared with germline, one end of the junction differs, possibly owing to a read error. V usage is TRBV7-7 and J usage is TRBJ2-1; the match to TRBD1 covers 7 bases. In germline, CDR1 is SSHAT, CDR2 FNYEAQ (reference sequence). CDR3 length: 15 amino acids. Written as DNA, the CDR3 is TGTGCTAGCAGCTTCTACAGGGGAGTCTACAATGAGCAGTTCTTC. It translates to CASSFYRGVYNEQFF.

This clone was counted between two and nine times. The chain recombines TRBV4-3 with TRBJ2-1, with D perhaps matching TRBD1 (5 bases). CDR1 and CDR2 (germline): LGHNA, YSLEER. Trimming cost V 5 bases and J 6 bases, with 17 bases left between them. The CDR3 has 15 residues. CDR3 residues: CASSLVEDTRNEQFF. CDR3 DNA sequence: TGCGCCAGCAGCTTGGTCGAGGACACCCGCAATGAGCAGTTCTTC.

J is TRBJ1-5 and V is TRBV30; 7 bases line up with TRBD1. The CDR3 loop spans 14 amino acids. Germline CDR1 and CDR2: GTSNPN and SVGIG (reference sequence). Trimming at V came to 0 bases and at J to 8 bases, leaving 7 bases not matched to a gene. The CDR3 bases are TGTGCCTGGAGTGTCCGACAGGGTTTGGAGCCCCAGCATTTT. This translates into CAWSVRQGLEPQHF. The full variable domain, with the rest looked up from reference TRBV30 and TRBJ1-5, is SQTIHQWPATLVQPVGSPLSLECTVEGTSNPNLYWYRQAAGRGLQLLFYSVGIGQISSEVPQNLSASRPQDRQFILSSKKLLLSDSGFYLCAWSVRQGLEPQHFGDGTRLSIL.

The gene calls are TRBV10-3 and TRBJ2-1; 9 bases are a match to TRBD2. The V gene end was trimmed by 8 bases and the J gene end by 5 bases; junction bases not matched to a gene: 4. CDR1 is ENHRY, CDR2 SYGVKD, per germline. The CDR3 extends over 13 amino acids. This chain's CDR3 is CAIGRLADNEQFF. The CDR3 DNA reads as TGTGCCATCGGAAGACTAGCGGACAATGAGCAGTTCTTC.